Presented here are 23 T cell receptor beta chains from one specimen sequenced in a study of graft-versus-host responses after intestinal transplantation. The method was immunoSEQ multiplex PCR; TCRdb's version includes in-frame clones alone and lacks a portion of them. The sample yields roughly 6,900 clones, about 24% seen once. There were approximately 200,000 CFSE-labeled responder cells plated together with approximately 200,000 irradiated, violet-dye-labeled stimulator cells. The material sequenced was alloreactive CD8+ T cells from a mixed lymphocyte reaction culture, taken before transplantation. The subset: CFSE-low proliferating T cells sorted from approximately 6-day pre-transplant mixed lymphocyte reaction (GvH or HvG direction). These receptor sequences come from a human patient who was an organ donor for intestinal transplantation.

This clone was seen a handful of times. The chain carries TRBV7-2 and TRBJ2-7; a possible D gene is TRBD2 (7 bases). Germline CDR1 SGHTA, CDR2 FQGNSA. The CDR3 spans 17 residues. The ends were cut back, 1 base at V and 3 bases at J, with 19 bases in the middle. The CDR3: CASSLEGGTSVDYEQYF. DNA for the CDR3: TGTGCCAGCAGCTTAGAGGGGGGAACTAGCGTGGACTACGAGCAGTACTTC.

CDR3 DNA sequence: TGTGCCAGCAGTTACTCGAGGGACGGATACTATGGCTACACCTTC. It translates to CASSYSRDGYYGYTF. The V and J genes are TRBV6-5 and TRBJ1-2, with D maybe TRBD1 (5 bases). CDR3 size: 15 residues. Trimming stripped 0 bases from V and 3 bases from J, with 11 bases between. Germline CDR1 is MNHEY and CDR2 is SVGAGI.

This clone has a single count. The chain couples TRBV5-5 to TRBJ1-5; possible D gene TRBD1, 6 bases. The germline CDR1 and CDR2 sequences are SGHKS and YYEKEE (reference sequence). V was clipped by 1 base and J by 0 bases, with 11 bases between them. The CDR3 contains 16 residues. The CDR3 reads CASSLFTGYSNQPQHF. DNA for the CDR3: TGTGCCAGCAGCTTGTTTACAGGGTATAGCAATCAGCCCCAGCATTTT.

This clone has just a few counts. A read error likely explains this, since a far larger clone differs by one base. CDR3 residues: CSVIRGSGYEQYF. DNA of the CDR3: TGCAGCGTTATTCGCGGGAGTGGCTACGAGCAGTACTTC. This chain uses TRBV29-1 with TRBJ2-7; 7 bases agree with TRBD2. Germline CDR1 is SQVTM and CDR2 is ANQGSEA. This CDR3 has 13 residues. After removal of 5 bases from V and 3 bases from J, the junction contained 7 bases not matched to a gene.

V is TRBV4-1 and J is TRBJ2-3, with a tentative D call TRBD2 (5 bases). CDR1 and CDR2 (germline): MGHRA, YSYEKL. The V end lost 3 bases, the J end lost 10 bases, and 20 bases lay between the germline ends. The CDR3 covers 15 residues. CDR3 nucleotide sequence: TGCGCCAGCAGCCATGACCTCCTGCCCGGAGCGGCGCAGTATTTT. Residues: CASSHDLLPGAAQYF.

As concerns this clone: At one end, the junction sequence differs from germline, possibly due to a read error. For the CDR3, the DNA is TGTGCCAGCAGCTTCCGGACTGGACTAGGGGAGGAGCAGTACTTC. Translation: CASSFRTGLGEEQYF. The J gene is TRBJ2-7, the V gene TRBV5-3; 7 positions match TRBD2. TRBV5-3 is treated as an ORF (open reading frame) with a function not yet certain. The CDR3 covers 15 residues.

This clone was seen only a few times. A read error is possible here, since a much larger clone lies one base away. The chain uses TRBV6-5 and TRBJ2-1, with D perhaps matching TRBD1 or TRBD2 (5 bases each). Germline V gene data show CDR1 as MNHEY and CDR2 as SVGAGI. The CDR3 runs 13 residues. Between the trimmed V and J ends, which lost 1 base and 4 bases, there was a span of 5 bases. CDR3 sequence: CASSYWGYNEQFF. The CDR3 DNA reads TGTGCCAGCAGTTACTGGGGGTACAATGAGCAGTTCTTC.

V and J are TRBV28 and TRBJ2-1; the match to TRBD2 covers 10 bases. Per the germline V gene, CDR1 is MDHEN and CDR2 is SYDVKM. J was trimmed by 7 bases and V by 4 bases; bases with no gene match: 16. The length of the CDR3 is 18 residues. CDR3 in DNA: TGTGCCAGCAGTTCCTCCCCGCTCCTAGCGGGAGTAGGTAATGAGCAGTTCTTC. Amino acids: CASSSSPLLAGVGNEQFF.

This sequence joins TRBV13 and TRBJ1-6; tentative D call: TRBD1 (5 bases). This CDR3 is built from 15 residues. Trimming took 5 bases from V and 8 from J, leaving 16 bases between them. Germline V lookup: CDR1 PRHDT, CDR2 FYEKMQ (reference sequence). The CDR3 region has the DNA TGTGCCAGCAGCCCGCCGGGACGGTGGTATTCACCCCTCCACTTT. It codes for CASSPPGRWYSPLHF.

By share, this clone ranks as medium-sized. The CDR3 sequence is CASSLTGQGTYNEQFF. In DNA, the CDR3 is TGTGCCAGCAGCTTAACGGGGCAGGGGACCTACAATGAGCAGTTCTTC. This chain uses TRBV7-3 with TRBJ2-1; TRBD1 might be the D (6 bases). Trimming removed 0 bases at V and 2 bases at J, with 11 bases between. Germline V gene lookup returns CDR1 SGHTA and CDR2 FQGTGA. The length of the CDR3 is 16 residues.

The chain employs TRBV6-5 and TRBJ2-1; TRBD2 agrees at 10 bases. With V trimmed by 2 bases and J by 4 bases, 2 bases remained unmatched. The CDR3 consists of 15 residues. The germline CDR1 and CDR2 sequences are MNHEY and SVGAGI. This chain's CDR3 is CASSYGTSAYNEQFF. The CDR3 region has the DNA TGTGCCAGCAGTTACGGGACTAGCGCTTACAATGAGCAGTTCTTC.

This sequence joins TRBV13 and TRBJ2-3; D is tentatively TRBD1 or TRBD2 (5 bases each). The V gene's germline CDR1 is PRHDT and CDR2 FYEKMQ (reference sequence). The germline V and J ends were trimmed by 4 bases and 6 bases, with 20 bases remaining between them. CDR3 length equals 16 residues. CDR3 residues: CASSYPSWGWADTQYF. The DNA for the CDR3 is TGTGCCAGCAGCTACCCTTCATGGGGGTGGGCGGATACGCAGTATTTT.

This clone is large within its sample. The chain combines TRBV7-9 with TRBJ2-1; tentative D call: TRBD1 (6 bases). V was trimmed by 0 bases and J by 3 bases, leaving 9 bases between them. The CDR3 sequence is 15 residues long. Germline V gives CDR1 SEHNR, CDR2 FQNEAQ (reference sequence). The CDR3 reads CASSLAQGFYNEQFF. CDR3 sequence (DNA): TGTGCCAGCAGCTTAGCACAGGGTTTCTACAATGAGCAGTTCTTC.

This chain joins TRBV18 and TRBJ2-1, with 12 bases lining up with TRBD2. CDR1 is KGHSH, CDR2 LQKENI, per germline. The CDR3 contains 15 residues. J gave up 7 bases and V 3 bases, and 4 bases lay outside the gene matches. CDR3 bases: TGTGCCAGCTCACCCGGACTAGCGGGATCAAATGAGCAGTTCTTC. This encodes CASSPGLAGSNEQFF.

This chain links TRBV11-1 with TRBJ2-7, with 11 bases identical to TRBD2. In germline, CDR1 is SGHAT, CDR2 FQDESV (reference sequence). This CDR3 region has 16 residues. V was clipped by 4 bases and J by 5 bases; unmatched bases: 10. The CDR3 bases are TGTGCCAGCAGCTCTCATAGCGGGAGGGCCTGGAACGAGCAGTACTTC. Amino acids: CASSSHSGRAWNEQYF.

As to this clone: A read error is the likely source, as a far larger clone sits one nucleotide away. The chain recombines TRBV7-9 with TRBJ2-2; D is unresolved. The V end lost 1 base, the J end lost 1 base, and 7 bases lay between the germline ends. This CDR3 spans 15 amino acids. Germline CDR1 reads SEHNR; CDR2 reads FQNEAQ (reference sequence). The CDR3 sequence is CASSLDPVNTGELFF. As DNA, the CDR3 is TGTGCCAGCAGCTTAGACCCGGTGAACACCGGGGAGCTGTTTTTT. The whole variable domain, remainder taken from reference TRBV7-9 and TRBJ2-2, is DTGVSQNPRHKITKRGQNVTFRCDPISEHNRLYWYRQTLGQGPEFLTYFQNEAQLEKSRLLSDRFSAERPKGSFSTLEIQRTEQGDSAMYLCASSLDPVNTGELFFGEGSRLTVL.

The chain carries TRBV19 and TRBJ2-7; D call uncertain. The CDR3 is 15 amino acids. Trimming took off 5 bases at V and 0 bases at J, with 14 bases between the two ends. The germline V gene has CDR1 LNHDA and CDR2 SQIVND (reference sequence). The CDR3 sequence: CASSPAGPPSYEQYF. The CDR3 DNA reads TGTGCCAGTAGTCCCGCCGGACCGCCCTCCTACGAGCAGTACTTC.

Regarding this clone: An end of the junction does not agree with germline; a read error may underlie this. This chain connects TRBV4-1 to TRBJ2-1; TRBD2 might be the D (6 bases). Germline-derived CDR1 and CDR2 are MGHRA and YSYEKL. This CDR3 is 16 amino acids long. The CDR3 DNA follows: TGTGCCAGCAGCCACCCGGAGGGCCCTGGCGGAGATGAGCAGTTCTTC. Translation: CASSHPEGPGGDEQFF.

This chain links TRBV6-5 with TRBJ2-2; D is perhaps TRBD2 (6 bases). With 6 bases removed from V and 6 bases from J, the gap between germline ends came to 14 bases. Germline V gene sequence: CDR1 MNHEY, CDR2 SVGAGI. This CDR3 region has 14 residues. The DNA for the CDR3 is TGTGCCAGCAGCTGGGGGGAGGAGTCCGGGGAGCTGTTTTTT. This codes for CASSWGEESGELFF.

The chain joins TRBV4-1 to TRBJ2-7; no reliable D call. The germline V and J ends were trimmed by 0 bases and 3 bases, with 12 bases remaining between them. CDR3 length: 15 residues. Germline assignment: CDR1 MGHRA and CDR2 YSYEKL. This CDR3 is CASSQDRSFLYEQYF. The CDR3 region has the DNA TGCGCCAGCAGCCAAGATCGCAGTTTTCTCTACGAGCAGTACTTC.

The chain uses TRBV7-3 and TRBJ2-1; D is ambiguous. The CDR3 has 15 residues. Trimming shortened V by 2 bases and J by 3 bases, and 11 bases separated the two germline ends. Germline assignment: CDR1 SGHTA and CDR2 FQGTGA. The DNA for the CDR3 is TGTGCCAGCAGCTTAGGGCCCTATAGCTACAATGAGCAGTTCTTC. This encodes CASSLGPYSYNEQFF.

This clone is judged large. This chain connects TRBV27 to TRBJ2-7; 9 bases fit TRBD2. The CDR3 runs to 15 residues. CDR1 is MNHEY and CDR2 is SMNVEV in the germline V gene (reference sequence). The J segment lost 6 bases and the V segment lost 5 bases, leaving 11 bases of the junction unmatched. The CDR3: CASSPGISGSAEQYF. The CDR3 DNA reads as TGTGCCAGCAGTCCCGGGATTAGCGGGAGTGCCGAGCAGTACTTC.

This chain joins TRBV28 and TRBJ2-5; D is perhaps TRBD2 (5 bases). Germline loops: CDR1 MDHEN, CDR2 SYDVKM. The CDR3 is 14 amino acids. Trimming took 4 bases from V and 5 from J, leaving 14 bases between them. CDR3 in amino acids: CASSWLEARETQYF. The CDR3 nucleotides are TGTGCCAGCAGTTGGTTGGAGGCCCGGGAGACCCAGTACTTC.